The 14 T cell receptor beta chains given below trace back to one sample, sequenced in a study of beta chain features in type 1 diabetes (dated by TCRdb to about 2018). The library came from the immunoSEQ multiplex PCR assay. The entire amount of isolated RNA was reverse transcribed using the High Capacity cDNA Reverse Transcription Kit, so the sequenced TCRB transcripts were expressed ones. TCRdb provides this immuneACCESS table in a form limited to in-frame rearrangements. Some clones are lacking; in checked studies, under half of them reflect an unresolved V gene, and why the rest are absent is not known. The sample table lists approximately 300,000 clones, more than 9.5% of them with a count of one. The ten largest make up just over 0.015% of the sample. The sample comprised naive CD4+ T cells from blood. Reading the label with the study, this specimen's cell subset or site is: true naive CD4+ T cells. The receptors here all came from a woman between 25 and 40 years old in good health.

The gene calls are TRBV7-2 and TRBJ2-7; 14 bases are shared with TRBD2. CDR1 is SGHTA and CDR2 is FQGNSA in the germline V gene. This CDR3 has 16 amino acids. V lost 5 bases, J lost 2 bases, and 5 bases stayed unmatched. This chain's CDR3 is CASSTGLAGAAYEQYF. Here the CDR3 DNA reads TGTGCCAGCAGCACGGGACTAGCGGGAGCCGCCTACGAGCAGTACTTC. Filled out from reference TRBV7-2 and TRBJ2-7, the complete variable domain reads GAGVSQSPSNKVTEKGKDVELRCDPISGHTALYWYRQSLGQGLEFLIYFQGNSAPDKSGLPSDRFSAERTGGSVSTLTIQRTQQEDSAVYLCASSTGLAGAAYEQYFGPGTRLTVT.

V is TRBV28 and J is TRBJ2-2; the D is unclear. The CDR3 loop spans 13 amino acids. The V end was cut by 3 bases, the J end by 4 bases, with 6 bases between. Per germline, CDR1 MDHEN and CDR2 SYDVKM. The CDR3 bases are TGTGCCAGCAGTTTTTCCCTCACCGGGGAGCTGTTTTTT. It translates to CASSFSLTGELFF.

In regard to this clone: This sample also contains other DNA sequences that code for the same CDR3. This chain links TRBV18 with TRBJ2-5; 11 positions agree with TRBD2. Losses at the gene ends were 6 bases for V and 1 base for J; bases not matched to a gene: 4. The germline V gene encodes CDR1 KGHSH and CDR2 LQKENI. The CDR3 totals 15 residues. The CDR3 DNA sequence: TGTGCCAGCTCCCCGACTAGCGGGACCCAAGAGACCCAGTACTTC. Amino acids: CASSPTSGTQETQYF.

This clone has a handful of counts. The chain recombines TRBV7-9 with TRBJ2-7, with D perhaps TRBD2 (7 bases). The CDR3 loop spans 14 amino acids. V was trimmed by 11 bases and J by 2 bases, leaving 19 bases between them. CDR1 SEHNR and CDR2 FQNEAQ come from the germline V gene (reference sequence). CDR3 amino acids: CAASSGGPAYEQYF. CDR3 coding DNA: TGTGCCGCCTCCTCGGGGGGCCCGGCCTACGAGCAGTACTTC.

This clone was recorded a few times. This chain connects TRBV19 to TRBJ2-3; no definite D call. V was trimmed by 7 bases and J by 2 bases, leaving 10 bases between them. The CDR3 has 13 residues. CDR1 and CDR2 from the germline V gene are LNHDA and SQIVND (reference sequence). CDR3 DNA: TGTGCCAGTACAGCCAGGCACACAGATACGCAGTATTTT. Translated: CASTARHTDTQYF. The whole variable domain, remainder taken from reference TRBV19 and TRBJ2-3, is DGGITQSPKYLFRKEGQNVTLSCEQNLNHDAMYWYRQDPGQGLRLIYYSQIVNDFQKGDIAEGYSVSREKKESFPLTVTSAQKNPTAFYLCASTARHTDTQYFGPGTRLTVL.

This clone was picked up a small number of times. The rearrangement links TRBV23-1 to TRBJ2-3, with 8 bases lining up with TRBD1. TRBV23-1 is reported as an ORF; its role is uncertain. Losses at the gene ends were 4 bases for V and 2 bases for J; bases not matched to a gene: 11. The CDR3 is 17 amino acids. CDR3 protein: CASSLRRRGPSTDTQYF. CDR3 DNA sequence: TGCGCCAGCAGTCTTCGACGCAGGGGGCCCTCCACAGATACGCAGTATTTT.

This clone appeared once. The gene calls are TRBV11-2 and TRBJ2-3; 11 bases are shared with TRBD1. There are 14 residues in the CDR3. The germline V gene encodes CDR1 SGHAT and CDR2 FQNNGV. The trim removed 6 bases at V and 2 bases at J, leaving 1 base unmatched. CDR3 in DNA: TGTGCCAGCAGAGGACAGGGGGCCACAGATACGCAGTATTTT. It encodes CASRGQGATDTQYF.

This clone was counted a few times. The chain joins TRBV6-4 to TRBJ1-1; D call uncertain. V lost 7 bases and J 2 bases, leaving 2 bases between the germline ends. Germline CDR1 and CDR2: MRHNA and SNTAGT. This CDR3 comprises 10 residues. The CDR3 sequence is CASTNTEAFF. CDR3 in DNA: TGTGCCAGCACTAACACTGAAGCTTTCTTT.

The rearrangement links TRBV7-3 to TRBJ1-5; the D is unclear. This CDR3 region has 13 residues. The V end was cut by 5 bases, the J end by 7 bases, with 12 bases between. CDR1 SGHTA and CDR2 FQGTGA come from the germline V gene. CDR3 region: CASSRTPGQPQHF. The CDR3 nucleotides are TGTGCCAGCAGCCGAACCCCTGGCCAGCCCCAGCATTTT.

The gene calls are TRBV5-1 and TRBJ2-7, with 11 nucleotides matching TRBD2. The CDR3 extends over 15 amino acids. Germline CDR1 is SGHRS and CDR2 is YFSETQ. J lost 5 bases, V lost 4 bases, and 8 bases had no gene match. The CDR3: CASSVVAGGPDEQYF. The CDR3 nucleotides are TGCGCCAGCAGCGTAGTAGCGGGAGGGCCGGACGAGCAGTACTTC. The variable domain in full, with the rest retrieved from reference TRBV5-1 and TRBJ2-7, is KAGVTQTPRYLIKTRGQQVTLSCSPISGHRSVSWYQQTPGQGLQFLFEYFSETQRNKGNFPGRFSGRQFSNSRSEMNVSTLELGDSALYLCASSVVAGGPDEQYFGPGTRLTVT.

The rearrangement joins TRBV6-4 to TRBJ2-1; 14 bases agree with TRBD2. The V segment lost 8 bases and the J segment 7 bases; nucleotides outside the gene matches: 10. Per germline, CDR1 MRHNA and CDR2 SNTAGT. The CDR3 runs 16 residues. Written as DNA, the CDR3 is TGTGCCAGCGGAAGGGGGACTAGCGGGAGTAGAAATGAGCAGTTCTTC. Amino acid sequence: CASGRGTSGSRNEQFF.

The rearrangement joins TRBV2 to TRBJ2-6; D possibly corresponds to TRBD1 (6 bases). The CDR3 has 14 amino acids. Trimming stripped 11 bases from V and 2 bases from J, with 13 bases between. The germline CDR1 and CDR2 sequences are SNHLY and FYNNEI. CDR3 residues: CAGTHRAGANVLTF. The CDR3 DNA reads as TGTGCCGGAACCCACAGGGCTGGGGCCAACGTCCTGACTTTC.

The chain couples TRBV5-1 to TRBJ2-5; 9 bases map to TRBD2. Germline CDR1 reads SGHRS; CDR2 reads YFSETQ. V gave up 4 bases and J gave up 1 base; unmatched junction bases: 5. The length of the CDR3 is 15 residues. The CDR3 loop is CASSLSGRVQETQYF. CDR3 bases: TGCGCCAGCAGCCTTAGCGGGAGAGTCCAAGAGACCCAGTACTTC.

The chain recombines TRBV28 with TRBJ2-7; 7 bases line up with TRBD1. The CDR3 contains 14 residues. J gave up 2 bases and V 6 bases, and 7 bases lay outside the gene matches. Germline lookup yields CDR1 MDHEN and CDR2 SYDVKM. The CDR3 nucleotides are TGTGCCAGCAGAGCCGGGACAGCAACCTACGAGCAGTACTTC. Translation: CASRAGTATYEQYF.